The 25 T cell receptor beta chains below come from one sample, sequenced in a study of B cell selection in AIRE deficiency. Sorting defined conventional CD4 T cells as CD4+CD127+. Sequencing used immunoSEQ multiplex PCR; TCRdb keeps in-frame clones, though not all of them. The table lists about 24,000 clones, roughly 96% of them singletons, with under 0.2% in the top ten. Source material: CD4+CD127+ conventional T cells sorted from PBMCs. The source of these receptors is a human donor in good health.

This clone was counted a single time. The CDR3 sequence: CASSVEFSGELFF. In DNA form, the CDR3 reads TGTGCCAGCAGCGTAGAATTTTCCGGGGAGCTGTTTTTT. The gene calls are TRBV9 and TRBJ2-2; D gene uncertain. CDR3 length: 13 amino acids. Per the germline V gene, CDR1 is SGDLS and CDR2 is YYNGEE. Trimming took 0 bases from V and 6 from J, leaving 6 bases between them.

The gene calls are TRBV5-1 and TRBJ1-1, with TRBD1 identical over 11 bases. The V gene end was trimmed by 4 bases and the J gene end by 4 bases; junction bases not matched to a gene: 6. This CDR3 comprises 15 residues. Germline CDR1 is SGHRS and CDR2 is YFSETQ. The CDR3 loop is CASSIGQGAGTEAFF. The CDR3 nucleotides are TGCGCCAGCAGCATCGGACAGGGGGCGGGCACTGAAGCTTTCTTT. The full variable domain, its missing parts supplied by reference TRBV5-1 and TRBJ1-1, is KAGVTQTPRYLIKTRGQQVTLSCSPISGHRSVSWYQQTPGQGLQFLFEYFSETQRNKGNFPGRFSGRQFSNSRSEMNVSTLELGDSALYLCASSIGQGAGTEAFFGQGTRLTVV.

CDR3 protein: CASSEQGLETQYF. The CDR3 bases are TGTGCCAGCAGTGAACAGGGGCTCGAGACCCAGTACTTC. The chain employs TRBV2 and TRBJ2-7; weak D call: TRBD1 (6 bases). Matching the DNA end better, TRBJ2-5 makes the J call doubtful. This CDR3 spans 13 amino acids. Germline V lookup: CDR1 SNHLY, CDR2 FYNNEI.

The chain has TRBV30 and TRBJ1-1; D call uncertain. V gave up 2 bases and J gave up 5 bases, with 9 bases separating them. The germline CDR1 and CDR2 sequences are GTSNPN and SVGIG (reference sequence). CDR3 length equals 12 residues. The CDR3 region is CAWSPRLTEAFF. CDR3 nucleotide sequence: TGTGCCTGGAGTCCCCGTTTAACTGAAGCTTTCTTT.

The V call is TRBV11-3, the J call TRBJ2-3, with D possibly called TRBD1 or TRBD2 (6 bases each). CDR3 length equals 15 residues. V was clipped by 5 bases and J by 3 bases, with 15 bases between them. Per the germline V gene, CDR1 is SGHNT and CDR2 is YENEEA. CDR3 nucleotide sequence: TGTGCCAGCAGCCGAACGGGGGCCGGAACAGATACGCAGTATTTT. Its protein product is CASSRTGAGTDTQYF.

A single count supports this clone. This chain links TRBV19 with TRBJ1-6, with a possible D match to TRBD1 (6 bases). Germline V gene sequence: CDR1 LNHDA, CDR2 SQIVND (reference sequence). CDR3 length equals 13 residues. Trimming removed 9 bases at V and 7 bases at J, with 13 bases between. The CDR3 region has the DNA TGTGCCAGCAGACAGGAGATAAATTCACCCCTCCACTTT. As protein: CASRQEINSPLHF.

The chain links TRBV5-1 to TRBJ1-4; D is uncertain. The CDR3 loop spans 14 amino acids. Between the trimmed V and J ends, which lost 0 bases and 3 bases, there was a span of 6 bases. Germline V gene sequence: CDR1 SGHRS, CDR2 YFSETQ. The CDR3 region has the DNA TGCGCCAGCAGCTTGGTGGAAGCTAATGAAAAACTGTTTTTT. It specifies CASSLVEANEKLFF.

The V gene is TRBV15, the J gene TRBJ1-1; D is uncertain. Trimming took 0 bases from V and 10 from J, leaving 15 bases between them. Germline CDR1 and CDR2: LNHNV and YYDKDF (reference sequence). The CDR3 is made up of 14 amino acids. CDR3 loop: CATSRDRWEMGAFF. CDR3 sequence (DNA): TGTGCCACCAGCAGAGACAGATGGGAAATGGGAGCTTTCTTT.

As regards this clone: Other DNA sequences in this sample translate to the same CDR3. The chain recombines TRBV10-3 with TRBJ2-7; D might be TRBD1 or TRBD2, each matching 5 bases. Per the germline V gene, CDR1 is ENHRY and CDR2 is SYGVKD. V dropped 0 bases and J dropped 5 bases, with 14 bases sitting between them. The CDR3 length is 15 residues. CDR3 in DNA: TGTGCCATCAGTGAGTCGGGTCAGGGAGTACACGAGCAGTACTTC. It translates to CAISESGQGVHEQYF.

The chain is built from TRBV7-8 and TRBJ1-1; D unclear. The CDR3 length is 19 residues. Trimming stripped 4 bases from V and 8 bases from J, with 32 bases between. Germline V gene data show CDR1 as SGHVS and CDR2 as FQNEAQ. The CDR3 loop reads CASSSAGITLTLHGVEAFF. The CDR3 nucleotides read TGTGCCAGCAGCTCCGCCGGCATTACACTTACTCTCCATGGCGTCGAAGCTTTCTTT.

The rearrangement links TRBV6-5 to TRBJ2-7; TRBD2 matches at 7 bases. This CDR3 has 14 amino acids. J lost 4 bases, V lost 8 bases, and 11 bases had no gene match. Germline values: CDR1 MNHEY, CDR2 SVGAGI. The CDR3 coding sequence is TGTGCCAGCCCTACCCCGGGGGGACCTTACGAGCAGTACTTC. Its protein product is CASPTPGGPYEQYF.

This chain joins TRBV7-3 and TRBJ1-4; D might be TRBD1 (5 bases). The CDR3 sequence is 15 residues long. Germline V gives CDR1 SGHTA, CDR2 FQGTGA. V was cut by 5 bases and J by 5 bases, with 15 bases left in between. The DNA of the CDR3 is TGTGCCAGCAGCCCATCGGGGGGAGGAAATGAAAAACTGTTTTTT. This gives the protein CASSPSGGGNEKLFF.

The gene calls are TRBV6-1 and TRBJ1-2; 7 bases agree with TRBD1. The CDR3 is made up of 13 amino acids. The J segment lost 6 bases and the V segment lost 4 bases, leaving 5 bases of the junction unmatched. Germline values: CDR1 MNHNS, CDR2 SASEGT. CDR3 residues: CASSVRQGDGYTF. Here the CDR3 DNA reads TGTGCCAGCAGTGTTCGACAGGGTGATGGCTACACCTTC.

This chain connects TRBV6-1 to TRBJ1-5, with 8 bases fitting TRBD1. The CDR3 runs 15 residues. Unmatched junction bases numbered 8, after V lost 7 bases and J lost 3 bases. Germline CDR1 MNHNS, CDR2 SASEGT. This chain's CDR3 is CASIPTGALNQPQHF. The CDR3 DNA is TGTGCCAGCATACCGACAGGGGCCCTCAATCAGCCCCAGCATTTT.

V usage is TRBV7-6 and J usage is TRBJ2-5; D is possibly TRBD1 or TRBD2 (5 bases each). Trimming stripped 5 bases from V and 4 bases from J, with 20 bases between. CDR3 length: 16 amino acids. Germline V CDR1 and CDR2: SGHVS, FNYEAQ. This CDR3 reads CASSVPRAGGGETQYF. DNA for the CDR3: TGTGCCAGCAGCGTCCCTCGGGCTGGTGGGGGAGAGACCCAGTACTTC.

The rearrangement uses TRBV6-6 and TRBJ1-6; the D gene is possibly TRBD1 (5 bases). Germline lookup yields CDR1 MNHNY and CDR2 SVGAGI (reference sequence). This CDR3 is built from 16 residues. The ends were cut back, 0 bases at V and 4 bases at J, with 10 bases in the middle. The CDR3 DNA reads as TGTGCCAGCAGTTACTCGAGACAGATTTATAATTCACCCCTCCACTTT. It translates to CASSYSRQIYNSPLHF.

The genes are TRBV15 and TRBJ1-1; no firm D call. The CDR3 covers 14 residues. Trimming shortened V by 5 bases and J by 1 base, and 11 bases separated the two germline ends. Per the germline V gene, CDR1 is LNHNV and CDR2 is YYDKDF (reference sequence). The CDR3 DNA sequence: TGTGCCACCAGCCGGGAGAGTGGGAACACTGAAGCTTTCTTT. Translated, it gives CATSRESGNTEAFF.

This clone was seen once. The chain combines TRBV18 with TRBJ2-7, with a possible D match to TRBD1 (6 bases). Looked up from germline, CDR1 is KGHSH and CDR2 is LQKENI. V gave up 5 bases and J gave up 3 bases, with 11 bases separating them. This CDR3 region has 13 residues. The CDR3 DNA is TGTGCCAGCTCATCGGGACACCGCTACGAGCAGTACTTC. This sequence encodes CASSSGHRYEQYF. The full variable domain, its missing parts supplied by reference TRBV18 and TRBJ2-7, is NAGVMQNPRHLVRRRGQEARLRCSPMKGHSHVYWYRQLPEEGLKFMVYLQKENIIDESGMPKERFSAEFPKEGPSILRIQQVVRGDSAAYFCASSSGHRYEQYFGPGTRLTVT.

This rearrangement joins TRBV7-9 to TRBJ2-2; 7 bases are a match to TRBD1. Trimming removed 7 bases from V and 6 bases from J; junction bases left unmatched: 8. CDR1 and CDR2 from the germline V gene are SEHNR and FQNEAQ (reference sequence). CDR3 length: 14 residues. CDR3 amino acids: CASTRAGGSGELFF. For the CDR3, the DNA is TGTGCCAGCACCCGTGCAGGGGGTTCCGGGGAGCTGTTTTTT.

The chain couples TRBV18 to TRBJ1-6; no clear D gene. In germline, CDR1 is KGHSH, CDR2 LQKENI. The CDR3 covers 12 residues. V was trimmed by 6 bases and J by 9 bases, leaving 9 bases between them. CDR3 DNA: TGTGCCAGCTCCCCGGGGAGTTCACCCCTCCACTTT. This gives the protein CASSPGSSPLHF.

V usage is TRBV21-1 and J usage is TRBJ1-1; the table's D gene call, TRBD1, was not cross checked with the DNA. TRBV21-1 is listed as a pseudogene. The CDR3 is made up of 16 amino acids. Here the CDR3 reads CASSKVVSRGLTEAFF. CDR3 nucleotides: TGTGCCAGCAGCAAAGTGGTCTCCAGGGGGCTCACTGAAGCTTTCTTT.

J is TRBJ1-4 and V is TRBV19; D is possibly TRBD1 (5 bases). V shed 3 bases and J shed 7 bases, with 18 bases lying between them. This CDR3 is 16 amino acids long. Germline V CDR1 and CDR2: LNHDA, SQIVND (reference sequence). The chain's CDR3 is CASSMGVGQVGEKLFF. CDR3 DNA: TGTGCCAGTAGTATGGGGGTCGGCCAGGTCGGTGAAAAACTGTTTTTT.

The genes are TRBV7-2 and TRBJ1-1; the D gene is possibly TRBD1 (6 bases). Germline loops: CDR1 SGHTA, CDR2 FQGNSA. The CDR3 extends over 14 amino acids. V shed 7 bases and J shed 5 bases, with 17 bases lying between them. CDR3 sequence: CASTLKGGGTEAFF. CDR3 DNA sequence: TGTGCCAGCACCCTTAAGGGGGGTGGTACTGAAGCTTTCTTT.

V and J are TRBV5-1 and TRBJ2-7; 9 bases match TRBD1. Trimming took 0 bases from V and 4 from J; bases not matched to a gene: 5. Per the germline V gene, CDR1 is SGHRS and CDR2 is YFSETQ. The CDR3 is made up of 15 amino acids. CDR3 sequence (DNA): TGCGCCAGCAGCTTGGAACCGGGACAGGGATACGAGCAGTACTTC. This codes for CASSLEPGQGYEQYF.

Remarks on this clone: Additional DNA sequences in this sample encode the identical CDR3. The chain couples TRBV7-3 to TRBJ1-1, with 8 bases lining up with TRBD1. The CDR3 is 13 amino acids. Germline V lookup: CDR1 SGHTA, CDR2 FQGTGA. Trimming at V came to 2 bases and at J to 4 bases, leaving 0 bases not matched to a gene. For the CDR3, the DNA is TGTGCCAGCAGCTTACAGGGGGCCACTGAAGCTTTCTTT. It is translated as CASSLQGATEAFF. Full variable domain (remainder filled in from reference TRBV7-3 and TRBJ1-1): GAGVSQTPSNKVTEKGKYVELRCDPISGHTALYWYRQSLGQGPEFLIYFQGTGAADDSGLPNDRFFAVRPEGSVSTLKIQRTERGDSAVYLCASSLQGATEAFFGQGTRLTVV.